What follows are 8 T cell receptor beta chains derived from one specimen sequenced in a study of monozygotic twins with inflammatory bowel disease (dated by TCRdb to about 2019). Libraries came from 5' RACE. Sequencing was carried out with an Illumina HiSeq 2500. TCRdb reprocessed the reads and provides one entry for every CDR3 protein sequence; no DNA is given. The table held for this sample gives approximately 380,000 distinct CDR3 sequences. 2.5% to 3% of the sample rests with the top ten. The sample taken for sequencing was blood. The source of these receptors is a human donor with ulcerative colitis or Crohn's disease, or a healthy co-twin of an affected twin (not recorded which).

The rearrangement links TRBV4-2 to TRBJ2-5. The germline V gene has CDR1 LGHNA and CDR2 YNFKEQ. The CDR3 consists of 14 residues. The chain's CDR3 is CASSQEEVQETQYF.

The V and J genes are TRBV4-1 and TRBJ1-1. Looked up from germline, CDR1 is MGHRA and CDR2 is YSYEKL. This CDR3 spans 13 amino acids. The CDR3 sequence is CASSRHRNTEAFF.

The chain uses TRBV15 and TRBJ2-1; the D gene TCRdb calls, TRBD1, cannot be checked with no DNA. Germline V gene sequence: CDR1 LNHNV, CDR2 YYDKDF (reference sequence). CDR3 length: 14 amino acids. This CDR3 reads CATKAGTGYNEQFF. The entire variable domain, with the rest obtained from reference TRBV15 and TRBJ2-1, is as follows: DAMVIQNPRYQVTQFGKPVTLSCSQTLNHNVMYWYQQKSSQAPKLLFHYYDKDFNNEADTPDNFQSRRPNTSFCFLDIRSPGLGDTAMYLCATKAGTGYNEQFFGPGTRLTVL.

The CDR3 protein is CASSITGTLSADEQFF. The chain has TRBV9 and TRBJ2-1; TCRdb reports TRBD1, a call that lacks DNA to check it against. This CDR3 contains 16 residues. CDR1 and CDR2 from the germline V gene are SGDLS and YYNGEE.

The chain links TRBV20-1 to TRBJ2-5; TCRdb indicates TRBD1, and absent DNA this call remains unverified. Germline values: CDR1 DFQATT, CDR2 SNEGSKA (reference sequence). CDR3 size: 17 residues. This CDR3 is CSAPDHAGQGAQETQYF.

V is TRBV12-3 or TRBV12-4 and J is TRBJ2-1; TCRdb's assignment of TRBD2 cannot be checked, as there is no DNA. This CDR3 has 16 residues. CDR3 sequence reads: CASSFLPRDFYNEQFF.

V and J are TRBV5-8 and TRBJ2-7; checking the TCRdb D call of TRBD1 is not possible without DNA. The CDR3 consists of 15 residues. The V gene's germline CDR1 is SGHTS and CDR2 YDEGEE. CDR3 loop: CASRAKPGRDYEQHF.

This chain uses TRBV7-2 with TRBJ2-3. The CDR3 has 12 residues. CDR1 is SGHTA, CDR2 FQGNSA, per germline. The CDR3 sequence is CASSFVTDTQYF.